The rows below give T cell receptor beta chains drawn from one sample of a study of OX40 agonist ivuxolimab in advanced cancers. Produced via immunoSEQ multiplex PCR; TCRdb's table is partial and in-frame only. The sample contains 50,000 to 70,000 clones, approximately 86% of which appear only once. The source was CD4+ or CD8+ T cells sorted from blood, collected in a trial of the OX40 agonist ivuxolimab. All receptors derive from an adult with an advanced solid tumor such as melanoma, head and neck, liver or kidney cancer. Both conserved end residues are part of each CDR3. The D gene is left open where the match is weak. Clone size is shown for a subset of rows, as once, few, many or a class of expanded clone.

D: -; J: TRBJ1-1; V: TRBV19; size: -; CDR3: CASSLYGTRAPTEAFF; DNA: TGTGCCAGTAGTCTCTACGGGACCCGGGCTCCTACTGAAGCTTTCTTT
D: -; J: TRBJ2-5; V: TRBV5-6; size: -; CDR3: CASSLFPEEETQYF; DNA: TGTGCCAGCAGCTTGTTCCCAGAAGAAGAGACCCAGTACTTC
D: -; J: TRBJ1-5; V: TRBV9; size: -; CDR3: CASSPRQANQPQHF; DNA: TGTGCCAGCAGCCCCCGACAGGCGAATCAGCCCCAGCATTTT
D: -; J: TRBJ1-1; V: TRBV5-1; size: -; CDR3: CASSSETFMNTEAFF; DNA: TGCGCCAGCAGCTCGGAGACCTTCATGAACACTGAAGCTTTCTTT
D: -; J: TRBJ2-3; V: TRBV18; size: -; CDR3: CASSPGLDTQYF; DNA: TGTGCCAGCTCCCCGGGACTAGATACGCAGTATTTT
D: -; J: TRBJ2-7; V: TRBV7-8; size: -; CDR3: CASHGQETIYEQYF; DNA: TGTGCCAGCCACGGGCAGGAAACGATCTACGAGCAGTACTTC
D: -; J: TRBJ2-3; V: TRBV19; size: -; CDR3: CATKWENGTQYF; DNA: TGTGCCACCAAATGGGAGAATGGTACGCAGTATTTT
D: -; J: TRBJ2-5; V: TRBV7-2; size: -; CDR3: CASSSPPRETQYF; DNA: TGTGCCAGCAGCTCCCCCCCGAGGGAGACCCAGTACTTC
D: -; J: TRBJ1-5; V: TRBV7-9; size: -; CDR3: CASRGLESNQPQHF; DNA: TGTGCCAGCAGGGGACTGGAAAGCAATCAGCCCCAGCATTTT
D: TRBD2; J: TRBJ2-1; V: TRBV27; size: -; CDR3: CASSLEGLAALSSYNEQFF; DNA: TGTGCCAGCAGTTTAGAGGGACTAGCGGCGCTGAGCTCCTACAATGAGCAGTTCTTC
D: -; J: TRBJ1-1; V: TRBV10-3; size: -; CDR3: CAISQGNTEAFF; DNA: TGTGCCATCAGCCAGGGGAACACTGAAGCTTTCTTT
D: -; J: TRBJ2-1; V: TRBV9; size: -; CDR3: CASTADGLAYNEQFF; DNA: TGTGCCAGCACCGCGGATGGACTGGCCTACAATGAGCAGTTCTTC
D: -; J: TRBJ2-7; V: TRBV11-3; size: -; CDR3: CASSLGPKPYEQYF; DNA: TGTGCCAGCAGCTTAGGTCCCAAACCCTACGAGCAGTACTTC
D: -; J: TRBJ1-4; V: TRBV5-3; size: -; CDR3: CARDGGTNEKLFF; DNA: TGTGCCAGAGACGGTGGCACTAATGAAAAACTGTTTTTT
D: TRBD2; J: TRBJ2-3; V: TRBV10-3; size: -; CDR3: CAITSGGADTQYF; DNA: TGTGCCATCACAAGCGGGGGGGCAGATACGCAGTATTTT
D: TRBD1; J: TRBJ2-3; V: TRBV9; size: -; CDR3: CASSLPGQHTDTQYF; DNA: TGTGCCAGCAGCCTACCGGGACAGCACACAGATACGCAGTATTTT
D: -; J: TRBJ2-7; V: TRBV9; size: -; CDR3: CASSPEGGSEQYF; DNA: TGTGCCAGCAGCCCGGAAGGAGGGTCCGAGCAGTACTTC
D: -; J: TRBJ2-1; V: TRBV7-9; size: -; CDR3: CAEDLHNEQFF; DNA: TGTGCCGAAGACCTACACAATGAGCAGTTCTTC
D: -; J: TRBJ2-1; V: TRBV19; size: -; CDR3: CASSIGGGRYNEQFF; DNA: TGTGCCAGTAGTATAGGTGGCGGGCGCTACAATGAGCAGTTCTTC
D: -; J: TRBJ2-1; V: TRBV27; size: -; CDR3: CASTGGGLYNEQFF; DNA: TGTGCCAGCACAGGGGGGGGCCTCTACAATGAGCAGTTCTTC
D: -; J: TRBJ1-2; V: TRBV28; size: -; CDR3: CASSLSQYTFRDYGYTF; DNA: TGTGCCAGCAGTTTATCCCAGTATACCTTTAGGGACTATGGCTACACCTTC
D: TRBD1; J: TRBJ1-1; V: TRBV5-4; size: -; CDR3: CASSFGQGGNTEAFF; DNA: TGTGCCAGCAGCTTCGGACAGGGGGGTAACACTGAAGCTTTCTTT
D: -; J: TRBJ1-2; V: TRBV5-6; size: few; CDR3: CASSLAAVSRRGYTF; DNA: TGTGCCAGCAGCTTGGCGGCCGTTTCACGTAGGGGCTACACCTTC
D: -; J: TRBJ2-1; V: TRBV19; size: -; CDR3: CASSIPGEQFF; DNA: TGTGCCAGTAGTATACCCGGTGAGCAGTTCTTC
D: -; J: TRBJ1-1; V: TRBV11-1; size: once; CDR3: CASRIQGSVTEAFF; DNA: TGTGCCAGCAGGATCCAGGGGTCTGTTACTGAAGCTTTCTTT
D: -; J: TRBJ1-6; V: TRBV19; size: -; CDR3: CARGMGGSYNSPLHF; DNA: TGTGCCCGGGGGATGGGGGGCTCCTATAATTCACCCCTCCACTTT
D: -; J: TRBJ1-1; V: TRBV12-5; size: -; CDR3: CASGPPDGNTEAFF; DNA: TGTGCTAGTGGTCCACCTGACGGGAACACTGAAGCTTTCTTT